This T cell receptor (beta chain) emerged from a study of blood T cell repertoires in COVID-19. For the study at large: Collection of acute and convalescent COVID-19 samples took place in the United States, Italy and Spain. PBMCs, B-cell-depleted T cells, or T cells provided the cDNA or gDNA that made up the material.

Original processing methods: Reference gene primer amplification yielded estimated nucleated cell counts. Sequencing used immunoSEQ multiplex PCR; TCRdb keeps in-frame clones, though not all of them. V, J and clone size were drawn from that table, and D and trimming were deduced from the DNA. The sample consists of 16,000 or so clones, 70% to 90% of them appearing once. Trimming at V came to 5 bases and at J to 4 bases, leaving 8 bases not matched to a gene. The CDR3 contains 15 residues. CDR1 LNHDA and CDR2 SQIVND come from the germline V gene (reference sequence). V gene TRBV19 combines with J gene TRBJ1-2; 9 bases map to TRBD1. The TCR was taken from a human donor in a cohort sampled during active COVID-19. What was sequenced was peripheral blood. The chain's CDR3 is CASSGATTGGYGYTF. The CDR3 nucleotides are TGTGCCAGTAGTGGAGCCACGACAGGGGGCTATGGCTACACCTTC.